This note documents a single T cell receptor (beta chain) sequence. V gave up 6 bases and J gave up 3 bases; unmatched junction bases: 6. Germline CDR1 is MNHNY and CDR2 is SVGAGI (reference sequence). The CDR3 covers 15 residues. The PCR used 60 Vbeta and 13 Jbeta primers. Method: immunoSEQ multiplex PCR; TCRdb's copy keeps in-frame clones and lacks some. Here the sample spans some 100,000 clones, around 73% being singletons. The data belong to a study of cytomegalovirus exposure and HLA in healthy donors. This clonotype was obtained from a man aged 35-49 years in good health and CMV-seronegative. The sequencing sample was made of PBMCs. The chain joins TRBV6-6 to TRBJ1-5; 9 nucleotides line up with TRBD1. The CDR3 region has the DNA TGTGCCAGCAGACCTACAGGGGGCCTCAATCAGCCCCAGCATTTT. Amino acids: CASRPTGGLNQPQHF.